Listed here is a single T cell receptor (beta chain). The antigen remains unidentified. These data originate in a study of cytomegalovirus exposure and HLA in healthy donors. Study findings and constraints: It emerged from a later analysis that several of the most significant clusters appeared to be linked to common viral pathogens.

V was cut by 5 bases and J by 2 bases, with 13 bases left in between. Germline CDR1 reads LNHDA; CDR2 reads SQIVND (reference sequence). The CDR3 is 15 amino acids. Primers for the PCR totalled 60 Vbeta and 13 Jbeta. Only in-frame clones appear in the TCRdb table, and some are missing; sequencing was by immunoSEQ multiplex PCR. The sample holds 90,000 to 150,000 clones, over 70% seen once. The receptor was isolated from a woman under 30 in good health and CMV-seronegative. The sample comprised PBMCs. This chain connects TRBV19 to TRBJ1-5, with no clear D. The chain's CDR3 is CASSSQSGGNQPQHF. DNA for the CDR3: TGTGCCAGTAGTTCGCAATCCGGGGGCAATCAGCCCCAGCATTTT.